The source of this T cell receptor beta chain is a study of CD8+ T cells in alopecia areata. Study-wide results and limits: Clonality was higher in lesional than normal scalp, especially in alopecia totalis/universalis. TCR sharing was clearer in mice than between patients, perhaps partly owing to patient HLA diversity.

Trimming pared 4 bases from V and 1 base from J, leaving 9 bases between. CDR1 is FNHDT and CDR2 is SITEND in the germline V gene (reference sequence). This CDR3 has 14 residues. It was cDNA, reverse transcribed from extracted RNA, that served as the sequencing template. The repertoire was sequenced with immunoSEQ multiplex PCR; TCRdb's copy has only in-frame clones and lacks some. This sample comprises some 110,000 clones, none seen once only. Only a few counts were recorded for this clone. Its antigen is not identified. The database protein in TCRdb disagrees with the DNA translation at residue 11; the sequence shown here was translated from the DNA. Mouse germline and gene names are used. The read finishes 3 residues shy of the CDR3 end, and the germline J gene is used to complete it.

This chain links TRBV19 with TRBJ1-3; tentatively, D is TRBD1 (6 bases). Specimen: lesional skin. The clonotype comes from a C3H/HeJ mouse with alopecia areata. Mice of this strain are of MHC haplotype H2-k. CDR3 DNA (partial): TGTGCCAGCAGTTTCAGGGGATCTGGAAATACG. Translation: CASSFRGSGNT. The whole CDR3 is CASSFRGSGNTLYF.